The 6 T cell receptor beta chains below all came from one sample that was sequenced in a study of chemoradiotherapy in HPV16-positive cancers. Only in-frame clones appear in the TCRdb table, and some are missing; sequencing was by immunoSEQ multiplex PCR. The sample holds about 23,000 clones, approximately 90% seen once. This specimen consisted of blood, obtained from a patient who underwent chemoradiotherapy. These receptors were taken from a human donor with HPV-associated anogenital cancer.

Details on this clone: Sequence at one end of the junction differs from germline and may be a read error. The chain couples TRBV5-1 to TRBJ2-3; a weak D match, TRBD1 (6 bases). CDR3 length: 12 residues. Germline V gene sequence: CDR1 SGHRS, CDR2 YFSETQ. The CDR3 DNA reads TGCGCCAGCAGCAGGGAGACAGGTACGCAGTATTTT. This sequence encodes CASSRETGTQYF.

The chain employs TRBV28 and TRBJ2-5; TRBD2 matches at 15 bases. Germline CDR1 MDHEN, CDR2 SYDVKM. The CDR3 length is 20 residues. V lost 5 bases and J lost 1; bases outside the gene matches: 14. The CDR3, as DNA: TGTGCCAGCAGTCCCATGACGGGACTAGCGGGGGGCCTGATCCAAGAGACCCAGTACTTC. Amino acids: CASSPMTGLAGGLIQETQYF.

The CDR3 DNA follows: TGTGCCAGTGGCCCGGCGAGGTCATCCCTCCACTTT. Residues: CASGPARSSLHF. The chain recombines TRBV19 with TRBJ1-6; unclear D gene. In germline, CDR1 is LNHDA, CDR2 SQIVND (reference sequence). The CDR3 extends over 12 amino acids. V was pared by 8 bases and J by 14 bases, with 16 bases between.

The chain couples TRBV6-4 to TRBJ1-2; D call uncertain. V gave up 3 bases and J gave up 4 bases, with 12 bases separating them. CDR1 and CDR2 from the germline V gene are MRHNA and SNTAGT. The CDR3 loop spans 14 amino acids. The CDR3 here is CASSEGGESYGYTF. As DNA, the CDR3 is TGTGCCAGCAGTGAGGGCGGAGAGAGCTATGGCTACACCTTC.

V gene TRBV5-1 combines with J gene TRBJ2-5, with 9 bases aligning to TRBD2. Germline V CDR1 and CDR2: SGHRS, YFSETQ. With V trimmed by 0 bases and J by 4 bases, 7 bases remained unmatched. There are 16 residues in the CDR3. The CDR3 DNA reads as TGCGCCAGCAGCTTGGGCCGCGGGGGGGCGAGAGAGACCCAGTACTTC. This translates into CASSLGRGGARETQYF.

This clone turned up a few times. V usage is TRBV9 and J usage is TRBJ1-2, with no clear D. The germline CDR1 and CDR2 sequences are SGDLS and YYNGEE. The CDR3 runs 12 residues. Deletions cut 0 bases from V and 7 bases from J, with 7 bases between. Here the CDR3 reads CASSVEYSGYTF. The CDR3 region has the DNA TGTGCCAGCAGCGTAGAGTACAGTGGCTACACCTTC.